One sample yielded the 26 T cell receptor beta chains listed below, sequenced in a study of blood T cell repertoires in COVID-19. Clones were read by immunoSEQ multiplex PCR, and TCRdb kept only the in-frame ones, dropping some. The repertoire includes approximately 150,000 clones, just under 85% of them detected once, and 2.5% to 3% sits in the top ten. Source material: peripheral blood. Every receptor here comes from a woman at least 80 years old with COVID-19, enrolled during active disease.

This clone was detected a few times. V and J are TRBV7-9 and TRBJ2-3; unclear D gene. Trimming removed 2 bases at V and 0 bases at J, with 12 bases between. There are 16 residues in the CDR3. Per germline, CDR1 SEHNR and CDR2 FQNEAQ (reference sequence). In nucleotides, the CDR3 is TGTGCCAGCAGCTTAAGGCAGGATTCTAGCACAGATACGCAGTATTTT. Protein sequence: CASSLRQDSSTDTQYF.

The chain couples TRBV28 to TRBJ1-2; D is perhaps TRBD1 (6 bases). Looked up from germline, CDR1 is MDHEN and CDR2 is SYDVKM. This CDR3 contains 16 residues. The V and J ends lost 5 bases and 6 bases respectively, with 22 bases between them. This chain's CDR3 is CASSLTLLGTSNGYTF. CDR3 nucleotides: TGTGCCAGCAGTCTAACACTACTAGGGACATCTAATGGCTACACCTTC.

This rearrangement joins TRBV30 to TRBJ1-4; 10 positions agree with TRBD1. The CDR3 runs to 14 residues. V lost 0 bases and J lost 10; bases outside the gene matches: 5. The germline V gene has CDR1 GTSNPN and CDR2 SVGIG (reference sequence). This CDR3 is CAWSVRDRGGKLFF. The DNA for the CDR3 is TGTGCCTGGAGTGTAAGGGACAGGGGCGGAAAACTGTTTTTT.

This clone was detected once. The CDR3 DNA reads TGCAGTGCTAGTGCCCAGGGAACTGGAAACACCATATATTTT. Amino acids: CSASAQGTGNTIYF. V and J are TRBV20-1 and TRBJ1-3; the D gene is possibly TRBD1 (5 bases). Germline V CDR1 and CDR2: DFQATT, SNEGSKA (reference sequence). The CDR3 covers 14 residues. Trimming cost V 3 bases and J 2 bases, with 11 bases left between them.

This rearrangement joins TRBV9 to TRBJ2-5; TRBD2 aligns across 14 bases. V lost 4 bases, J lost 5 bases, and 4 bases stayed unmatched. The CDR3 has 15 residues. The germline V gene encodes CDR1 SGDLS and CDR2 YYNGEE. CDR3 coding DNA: TGTGCCAGCAGCCCGCGGACTAGCGGGGGGGAGACCCAGTACTTC. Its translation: CASSPRTSGGETQYF.

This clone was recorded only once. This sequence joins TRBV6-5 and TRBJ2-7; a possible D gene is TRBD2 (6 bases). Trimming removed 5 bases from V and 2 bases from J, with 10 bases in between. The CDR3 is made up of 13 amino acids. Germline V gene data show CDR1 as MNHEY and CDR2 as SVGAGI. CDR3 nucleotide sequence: TGTGCCAGCAGTAGGGGACTTGCCTACGAGCAGTACTTC. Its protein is CASSRGLAYEQYF.

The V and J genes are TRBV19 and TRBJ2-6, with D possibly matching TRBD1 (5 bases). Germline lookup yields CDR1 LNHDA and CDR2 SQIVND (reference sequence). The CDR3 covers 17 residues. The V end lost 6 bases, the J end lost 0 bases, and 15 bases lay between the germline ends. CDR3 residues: CASRDPGQSSGANVLTF. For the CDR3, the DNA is TGTGCCAGTAGAGACCCCGGACAAAGCTCTGGGGCCAACGTCCTGACTTTC.

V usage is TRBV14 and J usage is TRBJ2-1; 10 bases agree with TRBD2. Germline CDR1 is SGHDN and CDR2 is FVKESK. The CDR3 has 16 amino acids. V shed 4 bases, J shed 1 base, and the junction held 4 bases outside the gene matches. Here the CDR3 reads CASSRLAGVSYNEQFF. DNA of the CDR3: TGTGCCAGCAGCCGGCTAGCGGGAGTTTCCTACAATGAGCAGTTCTTC.

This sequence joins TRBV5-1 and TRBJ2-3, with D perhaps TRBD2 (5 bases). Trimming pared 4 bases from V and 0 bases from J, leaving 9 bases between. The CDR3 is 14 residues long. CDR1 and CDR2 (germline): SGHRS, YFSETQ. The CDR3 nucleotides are TGCGCCAGCAGCGAGGGAGTGAGCACAGATACGCAGTATTTT. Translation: CASSEGVSTDTQYF.

The CDR3 is CASSFARRGGNQPQHF. The CDR3 bases are TGTGCCAGCAGTTTTGCCAGACGGGGTGGCAATCAGCCCCAGCATTTT. The gene calls are TRBV28 and TRBJ1-5; D remains ambiguous. This CDR3 spans 16 amino acids. Per the germline V gene, CDR1 is MDHEN and CDR2 is SYDVKM. Between the trimmed V and J ends, which lost 3 bases and 2 bases, there was a span of 14 bases.

CDR3 region: CASGDRAYNSPLHF. The CDR3 DNA reads TGTGCCAGCGGAGACAGGGCCTATAATTCACCCCTCCACTTT. The genes are TRBV2 and TRBJ1-6; TRBD1 aligns across 7 bases. Germline lookup yields CDR1 SNHLY and CDR2 FYNNEI. Trimming removed 8 bases from V and 2 bases from J; junction bases left unmatched: 3. The CDR3 has 14 residues.

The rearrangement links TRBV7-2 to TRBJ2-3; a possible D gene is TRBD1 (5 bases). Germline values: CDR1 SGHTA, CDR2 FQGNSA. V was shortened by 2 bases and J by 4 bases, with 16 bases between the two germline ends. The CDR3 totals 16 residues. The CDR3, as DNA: TGTGCCAGCAGCTTATATCCCCCAGGGATGCCAGATACGCAGTATTTT. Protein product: CASSLYPPGMPDTQYF.

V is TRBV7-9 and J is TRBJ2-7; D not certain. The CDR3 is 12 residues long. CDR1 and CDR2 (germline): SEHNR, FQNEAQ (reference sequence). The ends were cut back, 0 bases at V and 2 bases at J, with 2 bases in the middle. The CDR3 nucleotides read TGTGCCAGCAGCTTAGCCACCTACGAGCAGTACTTC. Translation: CASSLATYEQYF.

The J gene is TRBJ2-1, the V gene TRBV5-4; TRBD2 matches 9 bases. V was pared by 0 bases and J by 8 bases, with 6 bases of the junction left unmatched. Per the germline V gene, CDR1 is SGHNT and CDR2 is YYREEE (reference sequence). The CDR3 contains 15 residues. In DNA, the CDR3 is TGTGCCAGCAGCTTGGTAGCGGGAGTTTTGGATGAGCAGTTCTTC. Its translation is CASSLVAGVLDEQFF.

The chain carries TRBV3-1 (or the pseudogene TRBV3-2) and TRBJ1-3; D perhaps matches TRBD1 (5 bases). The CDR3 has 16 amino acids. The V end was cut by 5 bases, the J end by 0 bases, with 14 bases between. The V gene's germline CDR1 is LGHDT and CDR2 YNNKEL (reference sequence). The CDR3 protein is CASSSWAGSSGNTIYF. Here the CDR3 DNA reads TGTGCCAGCAGCTCTTGGGCAGGGTCCTCTGGAAACACCATATATTTT.

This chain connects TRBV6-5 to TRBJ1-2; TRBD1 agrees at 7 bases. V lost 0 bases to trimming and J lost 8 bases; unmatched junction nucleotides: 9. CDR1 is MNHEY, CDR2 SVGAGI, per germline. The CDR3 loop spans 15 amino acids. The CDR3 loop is CASSYSTAGGGGYTF. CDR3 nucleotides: TGTGCCAGCAGTTACTCGACGGCAGGGGGTGGGGGCTACACCTTC.

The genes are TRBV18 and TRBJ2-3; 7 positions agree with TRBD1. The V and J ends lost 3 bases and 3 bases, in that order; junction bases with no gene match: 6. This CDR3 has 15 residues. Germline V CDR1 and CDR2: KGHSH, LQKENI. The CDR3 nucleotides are TGTGCCAGCTCACCCAGGGGGACGTGGACAGATACGCAGTATTTT. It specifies CASSPRGTWTDTQYF.

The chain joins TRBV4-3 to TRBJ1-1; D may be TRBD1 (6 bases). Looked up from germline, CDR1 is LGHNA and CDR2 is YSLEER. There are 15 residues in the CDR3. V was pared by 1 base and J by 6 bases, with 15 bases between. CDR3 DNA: TGCGCCAGCAGCCAAGGTTCACAGGGAGGGGCTGAAGCTTTCTTT. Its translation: CASSQGSQGGAEAFF.

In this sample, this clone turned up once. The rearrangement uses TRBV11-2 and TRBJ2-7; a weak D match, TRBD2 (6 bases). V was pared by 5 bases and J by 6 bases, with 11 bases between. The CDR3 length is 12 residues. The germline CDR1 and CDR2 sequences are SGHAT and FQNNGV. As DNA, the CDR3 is TGTGCCAGCAGCATATTCGGGGGCGAGCAGTACTTC. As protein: CASSIFGGEQYF.

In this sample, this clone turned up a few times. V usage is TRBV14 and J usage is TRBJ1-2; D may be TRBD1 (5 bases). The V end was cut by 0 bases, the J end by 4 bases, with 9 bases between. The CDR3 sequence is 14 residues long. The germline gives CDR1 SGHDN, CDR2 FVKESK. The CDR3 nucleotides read TGTGCCAGCAGCCAAGAGTGGCAGGGCTATGGCTACACCTTC. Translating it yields CASSQEWQGYGYTF.

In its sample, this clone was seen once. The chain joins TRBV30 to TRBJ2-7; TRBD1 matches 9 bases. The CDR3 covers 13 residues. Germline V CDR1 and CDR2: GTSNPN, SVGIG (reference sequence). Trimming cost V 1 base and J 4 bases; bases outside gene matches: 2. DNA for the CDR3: TGTGCCTGGAGTGGACAGGGGGTGTACGAGCAGTACTTC. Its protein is CAWSGQGVYEQYF.

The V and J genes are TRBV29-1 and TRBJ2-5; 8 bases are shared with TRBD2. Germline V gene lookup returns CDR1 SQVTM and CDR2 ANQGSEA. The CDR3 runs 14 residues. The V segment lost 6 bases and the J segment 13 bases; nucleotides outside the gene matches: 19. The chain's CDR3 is CSVETQRGQSPRYF. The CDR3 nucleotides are TGCAGCGTAGAAACTCAGCGGGGGCAATCCCCACGGTACTTC.

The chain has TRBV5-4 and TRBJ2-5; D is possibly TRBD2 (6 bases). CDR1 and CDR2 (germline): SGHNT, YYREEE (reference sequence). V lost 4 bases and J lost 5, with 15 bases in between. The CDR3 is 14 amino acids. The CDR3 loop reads CASSPGLIGETQYF. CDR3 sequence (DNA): TGTGCCAGCAGCCCGGGACTTATTGGGGAGACCCAGTACTTC.

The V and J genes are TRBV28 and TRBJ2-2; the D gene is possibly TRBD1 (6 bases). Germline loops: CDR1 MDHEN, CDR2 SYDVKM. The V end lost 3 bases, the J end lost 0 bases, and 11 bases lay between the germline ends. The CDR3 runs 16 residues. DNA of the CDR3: TGTGCCAGCAGTTTCCCCCGGACAGCGAACACCGGGGAGCTGTTTTTT. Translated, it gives CASSFPRTANTGELFF.

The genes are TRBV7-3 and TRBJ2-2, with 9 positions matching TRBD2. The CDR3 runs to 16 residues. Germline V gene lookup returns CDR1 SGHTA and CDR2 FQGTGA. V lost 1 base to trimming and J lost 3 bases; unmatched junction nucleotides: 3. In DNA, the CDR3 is TGTGCCAGCAGCTTAAGGGCTAGCGGGGACACCGGGGAGCTGTTTTTT. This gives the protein CASSLRASGDTGELFF.

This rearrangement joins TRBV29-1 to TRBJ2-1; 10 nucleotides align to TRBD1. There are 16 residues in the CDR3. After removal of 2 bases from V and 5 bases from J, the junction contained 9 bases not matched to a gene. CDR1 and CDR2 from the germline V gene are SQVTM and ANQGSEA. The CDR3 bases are TGCAGCGTTGAATCCTCCGGGACAGGGGCTCACAATGAGCAGTTCTTC. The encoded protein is CSVESSGTGAHNEQFF.